A selection of T cell receptor beta chains follows, all from one sample in a study of T cells in Graves' hyperthyroidism and ophthalmopathy. MiXCR was run by TCRdb on the multiplex PCR reads, yielding one entry per CDR3 protein. The data show a few hundred thousand distinct CDR3 sequences, with about 15% seen just once and approximately 57% held by the top ten. The sample comprised blood. Receptor source: a woman aged 55-75 years with Graves' ophthalmopathy. Each CDR3 is given with its conserved first and last residue. D genes are given only for firm matches. Clone size is given for some rows only: seen once, a few or many times, or a class if the clone is expanded.

j_call: TRBJ2-1
v_call: TRBV7-9
d_call: TRBD1
clone_size: many
cdr3_aa: CASGQGAPANEQFF
cdr3_nt: TGTGCCAGCGGACAGGGGGCCCCCGCGAATGAGCAGTTCTTC

j_call: TRBJ2-1
v_call: TRBV6-1
d_call: TRBD2
clone_size: many
cdr3_aa: CATGGLVVNEQFF
cdr3_nt: TGTGCCACAGGCGGACTAGTGGTAAATGAGCAGTTCTTC

j_call: TRBJ2-1
v_call: TRBV5-1
d_call: .
clone_size: .
cdr3_aa: CASARGDGSYNEQFF
cdr3_nt: TGCGCCAGCGCGAGGGGAGACGGGTCCTACAATGAGCAGTTCTTC

j_call: TRBJ2-7
v_call: TRBV10-3
d_call: .
clone_size: .
cdr3_aa: CAISREVHEQYF
cdr3_nt: TGTGCCATCAGCAGGGAAGTACACGAGCAGTACTTC

j_call: TRBJ2-2
v_call: TRBV5-4
d_call: .
clone_size: .
cdr3_aa: CASSSQSRELFF
cdr3_nt: TGTGCCAGCAGCTCACAGTCCCGAGAGCTGTTTTTT

j_call: TRBJ2-7
v_call: TRBV6-2/TRBV6-3
d_call: TRBD1
clone_size: many
cdr3_aa: CASSYRQGPSYEQYF
cdr3_nt: TGTGCCAGCAGTTACAGACAGGGGCCCTCCTACGAGCAGTACTTC

j_call: TRBJ1-5
v_call: TRBV10-3
d_call: .
clone_size: many
cdr3_aa: CAISESGDQPQHF
cdr3_nt: TGTGCCATCAGTGAGTCAGGGGACCAGCCCCAGCATTTT

j_call: TRBJ2-5
v_call: TRBV7-2
d_call: .
clone_size: many
cdr3_aa: CASSLMGGGQETQYF
cdr3_nt: TGTGCCAGCAGCTTAATGGGGGGTGGGCAAGAGACCCAGTACTTC

j_call: TRBJ1-2
v_call: TRBV5-1
d_call: .
clone_size: many
cdr3_aa: CASSSPGTGANYGYTF
cdr3_nt: TGCGCCAGCAGCTCCCCCGGGACCGGCGCTAACTATGGCTACACCTTC

j_call: TRBJ2-5
v_call: TRBV11-1
d_call: .
clone_size: many
cdr3_aa: CASSFGTGRQETQYF
cdr3_nt: TGTGCCAGCAGTTTTGGTACAGGTCGACAAGAGACCCAGTACTTC

j_call: TRBJ1-1
v_call: TRBV27
d_call: TRBD1
clone_size: many
cdr3_aa: CASSLRPQGAGNTEAFF
cdr3_nt: TGTGCCAGCAGTCTACGGCCCCAGGGGGCGGGAAACACTGAAGCTTTCTTT

j_call: TRBJ1-6
v_call: TRBV10-3
d_call: .
clone_size: .
cdr3_aa: CAISDGRDSPLHF
cdr3_nt: TGTGCCATCAGTGATGGTAGGGATTCACCCCTCCACTTT

j_call: TRBJ1-1
v_call: TRBV10-3
d_call: .
clone_size: many
cdr3_aa: CAISGTSGANTEAFF
cdr3_nt: TGTGCCATCAGTGGCACGAGTGGGGCCAACACTGAAGCTTTCTTT

j_call: TRBJ2-7
v_call: TRBV30
d_call: .
clone_size: many
cdr3_aa: CAWSDGDPYEQYF
cdr3_nt: TGTGCCTGGAGTGACGGAGATCCCTACGAGCAGTACTTC

j_call: TRBJ1-5
v_call: TRBV6-2/TRBV6-3
d_call: TRBD1
clone_size: many
cdr3_aa: CASSPDRGGNQPQHF
cdr3_nt: TGTGCCAGCAGTCCCGACAGGGGAGGCAATCAGCCCCAGCATTTT

j_call: TRBJ2-2
v_call: TRBV12-3/TRBV12-4
d_call: .
clone_size: many
cdr3_aa: CAGSNREKNTGELFF
cdr3_nt: TGTGCCGGTTCAAACAGGGAAAAGAACACCGGGGAGCTGTTTTTT

j_call: TRBJ2-2
v_call: TRBV7-2
d_call: TRBD1
clone_size: many
cdr3_aa: CASSQRPVTGEYTGELFF
cdr3_nt: TGTGCCAGCAGTCAACGGCCGGTGACAGGGGAGTACACCGGGGAGCTGTTTTTT

j_call: TRBJ1-2
v_call: TRBV12-3/TRBV12-4
d_call: .
clone_size: many
cdr3_aa: CASSSSLGGYTF
cdr3_nt: TGTGCCAGCAGTTCCTCACTTGGTGGCTACACCTTC

j_call: TRBJ2-1
v_call: TRBV5-6
d_call: TRBD1
clone_size: .
cdr3_aa: CASSRQGASEQQFF
cdr3_nt: TGTGCCAGCAGCCGACAGGGGGCCTCTGAGCAGCAGTTCTTC

j_call: TRBJ2-4
v_call: TRBV5-1
d_call: .
clone_size: few
cdr3_aa: CTSSLGGAGNIQYF
cdr3_nt: TGCACCAGCAGCTTGGGGGGGGCCGGGAACATTCAGTACTTC

j_call: TRBJ2-2
v_call: TRBV12-5
d_call: .
clone_size: few
cdr3_aa: CASRRAAGELFF
cdr3_nt: TGTGCTTCCCGGAGGGCCGCCGGGGAGCTGTTTTTT

j_call: TRBJ1-5
v_call: TRBV20-1
d_call: TRBD1
clone_size: many
cdr3_aa: CSARKGAGRDNQPQHF
cdr3_nt: TGCAGTGCTAGAAAGGGGGCAGGGAGAGATAATCAGCCCCAGCATTTT

j_call: TRBJ2-7
v_call: TRBV2
d_call: .
clone_size: .
cdr3_aa: CASSDSGTDTLTYEQYF
cdr3_nt: TGTGCCAGCAGTGACAGCGGAACGGACACCCTAACCTACGAGCAGTACTTC

j_call: TRBJ1-1
v_call: TRBV7-9
d_call: .
clone_size: once
cdr3_aa: CASSFFQGMNTEAFF
cdr3_nt: TGTGCCAGCAGCTTTTTTCAGGGAATGAACACTGAAGCTTTCTTT

j_call: TRBJ2-7
v_call: TRBV29-1
d_call: .
clone_size: few
cdr3_aa: CSVGGPSGEQYF
cdr3_nt: TGCAGCGTGGGGGGCCCCTCGGGCGAGCAGTACTTC

j_call: TRBJ2-1
v_call: TRBV11-2
d_call: .
clone_size: many
cdr3_aa: CASSPWTADNEQFF
cdr3_nt: TGTGCCAGCAGCCCTTGGACAGCCGACAATGAGCAGTTCTTC

j_call: TRBJ2-1
v_call: TRBV24-1
d_call: .
clone_size: .
cdr3_aa: CATSSSKGEPYNEQFF
cdr3_nt: TGTGCCACCAGTAGTTCTAAGGGGGAGCCCTACAATGAGCAGTTCTTC

j_call: TRBJ2-5
v_call: TRBV5-5
d_call: .
clone_size: many
cdr3_aa: CASSLEAGGAETQYF
cdr3_nt: TGTGCCAGCAGCTTGGAGGCCGGGGGCGCGGAGACCCAGTACTTC

j_call: TRBJ2-1
v_call: TRBV6-1
d_call: .
clone_size: few
cdr3_aa: CASSYSQGHEQFF
cdr3_nt: TGTGCCAGCAGTTATTCGCAGGGTCATGAGCAGTTCTTC

j_call: TRBJ2-2
v_call: TRBV9
d_call: TRBD2
clone_size: few
cdr3_aa: CASSPRGLAPAGELFF
cdr3_nt: TGTGCCAGCAGCCCCCGGGGACTAGCCCCTGCCGGGGAGCTGTTTTTT

j_call: TRBJ2-5
v_call: TRBV19
d_call: .
clone_size: many
cdr3_aa: CASSILHQETQYF
cdr3_nt: TGTGCCAGTAGTATCCTCCACCAAGAGACCCAGTACTTC

j_call: TRBJ2-3
v_call: TRBV3-1
d_call: .
clone_size: many
cdr3_aa: CASSHLSDTQYF
cdr3_nt: TGTGCCAGCAGCCACTTATCAGATACGCAGTATTTT

j_call: TRBJ1-6
v_call: TRBV28
d_call: .
clone_size: many
cdr3_aa: CASNPRLHIQSPLHF
cdr3_nt: TGTGCCAGCAACCCTCGGTTGCACATCCAGTCACCCCTCCACTTT

j_call: TRBJ2-7
v_call: TRBV20-1
d_call: TRBD1
clone_size: many
cdr3_aa: CSAYRQGLPYEQYF
cdr3_nt: TGCAGTGCTTACAGACAGGGCCTCCCCTACGAGCAGTACTTC

j_call: TRBJ2-7
v_call: TRBV28
d_call: .
clone_size: many
cdr3_aa: CASSLGRDYEQYF
cdr3_nt: TGTGCCAGCAGTTTGGGCAGAGACTACGAGCAGTACTTC

j_call: TRBJ1-2
v_call: TRBV2
d_call: .
clone_size: many
cdr3_aa: CASSEVGEKAYGYTF
cdr3_nt: TGTGCCAGCAGTGAAGTGGGCGAGAAGGCGTATGGCTACACCTTC

j_call: TRBJ2-1
v_call: TRBV4-1
d_call: TRBD2
clone_size: few
cdr3_aa: CASSQYLAGVDNEQFF
cdr3_nt: TGCGCCAGCAGCCAGTATCTAGCGGGAGTTGATAATGAGCAGTTCTTC

j_call: TRBJ2-3
v_call: TRBV24-1
d_call: .
clone_size: few
cdr3_aa: CATSDLTRTDTQYF
cdr3_nt: TGTGCCACCAGTGATTTAACTCGTACAGATACGCAGTATTTT

j_call: TRBJ1-4
v_call: TRBV2
d_call: .
clone_size: many
cdr3_aa: CASSIFSTGEKLFF
cdr3_nt: TGTGCCAGCAGTATATTCTCAACAGGTGAAAAACTGTTTTTT

j_call: TRBJ2-7
v_call: TRBV5-1
d_call: .
clone_size: many
cdr3_aa: CASSPDSWSSYEQYF
cdr3_nt: TGCGCCAGCAGCCCCGACAGTTGGAGCTCCTACGAGCAGTACTTC

j_call: TRBJ1-2
v_call: TRBV5-1
d_call: TRBD1
clone_size: .
cdr3_aa: CASREGTGFPGGYTF
cdr3_nt: TGCGCCAGCAGGGAAGGGACAGGGTTCCCTGGGGGCTACACCTTC

j_call: TRBJ1-2
v_call: TRBV20-1
d_call: .
clone_size: many
cdr3_aa: CSARDRGRGGYTF
cdr3_nt: TGCAGTGCTAGAGATCGGGGGAGAGGTGGCTACACCTTC

j_call: TRBJ2-4
v_call: TRBV6-2/TRBV6-3
d_call: .
clone_size: many
cdr3_aa: CATSRGFKNIQYF
cdr3_nt: TGTGCCACTTCACGGGGCTTCAAAAACATTCAGTACTTC

j_call: TRBJ2-7
v_call: TRBV6-1
d_call: .
clone_size: .
cdr3_aa: CASSEQGQMQYF
cdr3_nt: TGTGCCAGCAGTGAACAGGGACAAATGCAGTACTTC

j_call: TRBJ1-5
v_call: TRBV10-3
d_call: TRBD1
clone_size: .
cdr3_aa: CAIGDRDQPQHF
cdr3_nt: TGTGCCATCGGGGACAGGGATCAGCCCCAGCATTTT

j_call: TRBJ1-2
v_call: TRBV27
d_call: TRBD1
clone_size: .
cdr3_aa: CASKLQGAAGYTF
cdr3_nt: TGTGCCAGCAAACTACAGGGGGCGGCGGGCTACACCTTC

j_call: TRBJ1-2
v_call: TRBV18
d_call: .
clone_size: many
cdr3_aa: CASSPQEYNYGYTF
cdr3_nt: TGTGCCAGCTCACCACAGGAATATAACTATGGCTACACCTTC

j_call: TRBJ1-6
v_call: TRBV6-5
d_call: TRBD1
clone_size: .
cdr3_aa: CASSYTSGGATVVGSPPHF
cdr3_nt: TGTGCCAGCAGTTATACGTCAGGGGGCGCGACAGTCGTGGGTTCACCCCCCCACTTT

j_call: TRBJ2-7
v_call: TRBV15
d_call: .
clone_size: few
cdr3_aa: CATSFLGDEQYF
cdr3_nt: TGTGCCACCAGTTTCTTAGGGGACGAGCAGTACTTC

j_call: TRBJ2-7
v_call: TRBV5-1
d_call: TRBD1
clone_size: .
cdr3_aa: CASYRDRGYEQYF
cdr3_nt: TGCGCCAGTTACCGGGACAGGGGCTACGAGCAGTACTTC

j_call: TRBJ2-6
v_call: TRBV20-1
d_call: .
clone_size: many
cdr3_aa: CSARDPMGGSGANVLTF
cdr3_nt: TGCAGTGCCAGAGATCCGATGGGCGGTTCTGGGGCCAACGTCCTGACTTTC

j_call: TRBJ2-7
v_call: TRBV6-2/TRBV6-3
d_call: .
clone_size: many
cdr3_aa: CASSYSERKLYEQYF
cdr3_nt: TGTGCCAGCAGTTACTCAGAGCGGAAGCTCTACGAGCAGTACTTC

j_call: TRBJ2-7
v_call: TRBV5-1
d_call: TRBD1
clone_size: many
cdr3_aa: CASSSGTGYSYEQYF
cdr3_nt: TGCGCCAGCAGCTCCGGGACAGGGTATTCCTACGAGCAGTACTTC